This T cell receptor (beta chain) was sequenced during a study of blood T cell repertoires in COVID-19. Study context: The United States, Italy and Spain provided the acute and convalescent COVID-19 samples. From T cells, B-cell-depleted T cells, or PBMCs came the material, which was cDNA or gDNA.

This clone has only one observation. Germline loops: CDR1 KGHSH, CDR2 LQKENI. The J segment lost 5 bases and the V segment lost 3 bases, leaving 9 bases of the junction unmatched. The CDR3 runs to 15 residues. Clones were sequenced by immunoSEQ multiplex PCR, and TCRdb holds only the in-frame ones, with some missing. Here the sample spans about 120,000 clones, nearly 90% being singletons. This receptor was obtained from a woman older than 75 with acute or convalescent COVID-19. The sequenced sample was peripheral blood. The V call is TRBV18, the J call TRBJ2-7; 8 nucleotides line up with TRBD2. The CDR3: CASSPRGGARHEQYF. The CDR3 bases are TGTGCCAGCTCACCCCGGGGGGGGGCGAGGCACGAGCAGTACTTC.